The sequence of this T cell receptor beta chain was determined in a study of Graves' ophthalmopathy and Graves' hyperthyroidism. CDR3 regions of TCR beta were amplified from RNA transcripts. The first-round RT-PCR employed HTBI primers together with the Qiagen OneStep RT-PCR kit. A multiplex PCR was then performed as the second round. TCRdb used MiXCR to reprocess the multiplex PCR reads, holding one entry per CDR3 protein. The repertoire holds 680,000 or so distinct CDR3 sequences, with 22% as singletons. The sample taken for sequencing was peripheral blood. The clonotype was recovered from a woman between 18 and 29 years old with stable Graves' hyperthyroidism. Some clones in this sample may be carry-over from other donors' samples.

This CDR3 is CASTITGGVQRRELFF. For the CDR3, the DNA is TGTGCCAGCACCATAACAGGGGGCGTCCAACGAAGGGAGCTGTTTTTT. The rearrangement joins TRBV12-3 or TRBV12-4 to TRBJ2-2, with 9 bases fitting TRBD1. The trim removed 7 bases at V and 9 bases at J, leaving 15 bases unmatched. There are 16 residues in the CDR3.